This entry concerns a single T cell receptor beta chain. In its sample, this clone was seen a few times. Its antigen specificity is not known. No much larger clone exists at a distance of one base, and base qualities are not known. The method was the immunoSEQ multiplex PCR assay. For the multiplex PCR, a mixture combining 60 forward primers for TCR Vbeta segments and 13 reverse primers for TCR Jbeta segments was used. The CDR3 region of rearranged TCR beta genes was amplified from genomic DNA with a multiplex PCR assay. On the Illumina HiSeq System, the amplified TCR beta libraries were sequenced as 87-base-pair reads. As for how the authors treated the data: In a later analysis, some 80 million unique TCR beta chains were counted across the 500 to 850 repertoires, and roughly 9.9 million of these chains were shared by at least two donors. Raw reads were error-corrected and collapsed into unique sequences by a nearest-neighbor algorithm in which closely related sequences were merged to remove PCR and sequencing errors. V, D and J gene segments were assigned by aligning CDR3 sequences to IMGT reference sequences. Each retained sequence needed at least a six-nucleotide match to both a V gene segment and a J gene segment. A rearrangement counted as productive if the CDR3 had no stop codons and remained in frame with V and J, and every other rearrangement counted as non-productive. Following IMGT convention, CDR3 was defined as the stretch from the second conserved V-encoded cysteine to the conserved J-encoded phenylalanine. The earlier analysis of about 610 of the donors excluded any sequence lacking an unambiguous match to a single V gene segment. An earlier analysis of a few hundred of the donors classified V segments as functional when productive rearrangements were above 56.7% and as segregating when the standard deviation between donors was above 5%. To diagnose cytomegalovirus status from the catalog of TCR beta chain sequences, a statistical classification framework was built. V and J gene assignment, in a later analysis, came from comparing TCR nucleotide sequences with IMGT/GENE-DB human TR gene sequences. In a later analysis, CDR3 sequences and most-parsimonious VDJ recombination scenarios were assigned using the TCRdist pipeline. A later analysis defined each TCR beta chain by its CDR3 amino acid sequence plus V-gene family, and excluded reads lacking a unique V-gene family. In a later analysis, approximately 590 highly shared, low-generation-probability nucleotide sequences were removed to address suspected cross-contamination and a sequencing artifact. A later analysis calculated a clonal expansion index for each public chain from normalized within-repertoire ranks of inferred template counts. A later analysis computed generation probabilities with a VDJ recombination model fitted to out-of-frame rearrangements, and checked the results against IGoR. In a later analysis, hypergeometric tests were used to score TCR-TCR, TCR-HLA and TCR-CMV co-occurrence, with a repertoire-size bias correction applied to TCR pairs. A later analysis estimated false discovery rates by permuting HLA or CMV assignments 20 times. In a later analysis, co-occurring TCRs were grouped using DBSCAN, with TCRdist sequence similarity added in when clustering inside HLA-allele-positive subsets. For co-occurrence clustering, repertoires with fewer than 30,000 or more than 120,000 public chains were excluded, along with roughly 5 repertoires with anomalous nucleotide sharing. The clones in this table, taken by TCRdb from immuneACCESS, are in-frame only. Not every clone is retained; where verified, under half of the shortfall comes from an unresolved V gene, and the cause of the rest is unknown. The V and J calls and the clone size are those of that table, but D and trimming were determined from the DNA. The sample has some 160,000 clones on record, about 72% of them singletons. About 4.5% of the sample rests with the top ten.

At the junction V is shortened by 3 bases and J by 1 base; bases outside the gene matches: 9. The CDR3 spans 18 residues, from the cysteine through the phenylalanine. Left in the record is the CDR3 DNA by itself, 54 bases read in frame from the first base. The germline V gene gives CDR1 as ENHRY and CDR2 as SYGVKD. This sample is part of a study of cytomegalovirus exposure and HLA in healthy donors (dated by TCRdb to 2016 to 2017). Regarding the study in general: According to an earlier analysis of a few hundred of the donors, about 179 million T cells yielded 90 million to 140 million unique TCR beta sequences and approximately 300 Gb of sequence data. An early release that covered fewer than 800 HLA-typed donors contained about 300 gigabases of sequencing data and tens of millions of unique TCR sequences. The genetic ancestry cluster associated with self-reported Caucasian donors included roughly 84% of the 398 genotyped donors. The study was designed to test whether signatures of past pathogen exposure could be identified by cataloging public T cell receptors. Using immunosequencing, the study profiled T cell repertoires from fewer than 700 subjects and related those repertoires to cytomegalovirus serostatus. In addition to the first cohort of several hundred subjects, a separate validation cohort of approximately 120 different subjects was used. To predict cytomegalovirus infection status, the study brought together high-throughput TCR immunosequencing, statistical association of individual TCRs with disease status, and machine learning. A later analysis re-examined previously published TCR beta repertoires from around 670 donors and added high-resolution HLA genotyping to investigate patterns of TCR occurrence. Rather than drawing on any new phenotypic data, the later analysis identified candidate immune exposures from TCR beta sequences and the way those sequences occurred across donors. To decide whether each TCR beta V gene segment behaved as functional or pseudogenic, an earlier analysis of 587 of the donors relied on high-throughput TCR beta sequencing. Donor age, sex, ethnicity and CMV serostatus were compiled together with the repertoire data. A later genetic analysis took genome-wide SNP genotypes for about three fifths of the 666 donors and used that subset as a discovery cohort. All discovery cohort repertoires had been generated using a single sequencing platform. HLA typing included class I and class II loci at four-digit resolution. The number of donors typed differed by locus, with 629-630 for A, B, C, DRB1 and DQB1, roughly 520 for DQA1, nearly 610 for DPA1, and 472 for DPB1. A handful of DR-DQ haplotypes were handled as single units for association and clustering because linkage in the cohort was strong. Among about 370 genotyped donors of the cohort, an average of approximately 200,000 unique TCR beta nucleotide sequences was sequenced per donor, of which about 19% were non-productive.

The paper as a whole reports these results and caveats: A later analysis reported that several top co-occurrence clusters appeared linked to parvovirus B19, influenza, CMV and Epstein-Barr virus. Most CMV-associated TCR beta chains appeared to be HLA-restricted in a later analysis, and the HLA associations seemed to be driven largely by CMV exposure. The study gave a list of under 200 TCR beta chains associated with cytomegalovirus. A later analysis found that HLA-associated TCR beta chains were more clonally expanded and had lower generation probabilities than equally common non-associated chains. The presence/absence analyses assumed that sequencing depth was roughly uniform across donors, and that assumption may not be true. In a later analysis, TCR association rates were found to vary across HLA loci, with the most associated TCRs seen for DRB1 alleles and the fewest for HLA-C alleles. A later genetic analysis reported fewer N-insertions in productive TCRs among donors in an Asian-associated ancestry cluster than the roughly 700-donor mean. While some public TCRs were present in many individuals, most TCR sequences turned up only very rarely across donors. According to the authors, the approach could potentially be generalized to other disease states and immunological phenotypes. A group of highly shared sequence variants was considered likely to be a technical artifact of the sequencing pipeline. Some IMGT-functional V segments, including TRBV6-2 and TRBV6-3, could not be told apart with the 87-base-pair reads, so those segments were excluded. A further reported finding was that TCR beta sequences accurately predicted the HLA-A and HLA-B alleles for most subjects in the first cohort. Only TCR beta chains were sequenced in this cohort, and the absence of alpha or paired-chain data limited detectable features. Linkage disequilibrium might explain the correlated functional status among segregating V segments, but an unknown experimental factor could not be ruled out. An association between a missense DCLRE1C variant and V-gene and J-gene trimming of TCR beta chains was found in a later genetic analysis and replicated in an independent cohort. In vitro tests confirmed that three of the cytomegalovirus-associated TCR beta chains recognize cytomegalovirus antigens. Strong co-occurrence of HLA alleles, especially DR and DQ, made assigning TCR associations to individual alleles difficult. In a later analysis, about 17,000 TCR beta sequences were associated with specific HLA alleles at a false discovery rate of 0.05. Immune exposure information for the cohort was limited to CMV serostatus. The classifier was reported to diagnose cytomegalovirus status with high specificity and sensitivity in both the original cohort and the validation cohort. Because HLA typing was unavailable for some donors at each locus, only the typed subset was used in association tests. In an earlier analysis of around 600 of the donors, most TCR beta V segments were observed in productive rearrangements about 87% or about 30% of the time, broadly matching IMGT annotations. Because counts were too low, about 15 rarely observed V segments, including chromosome 9 orphons, were left out of the earlier analysis of 500 to 750 of the donors.

The cohort comprised some 700 healthy bone marrow donors. At the time of sampling, all cohort members were nominally healthy, though unrecorded immune exposures were likely present. The donor tested CMV seronegative and was one of the 352 seronegative cohort members. Each donor provided a peripheral blood sample, and peripheral blood mononuclear cells were used for TCR beta sequencing. The Qiagen DNeasy Blood Extraction Kit was used to extract genomic DNA from the blood cell samples. This sequence originates from a man in his fifties or sixties in good health and CMV-seronegative. The sequenced sample consisted of PBMCs. This receptor chain uses TRBV10-3 and TRBJ2-1, with TRBD2 matching 10 junction bases. The nucleotide sequence is TGTGCCATCAGTGAAAGAGCGGGAGGGGTTAGATCCTACAATGAGCAGTTCTTC. Translated, this gives CAISERAGGVRSYNEQFF.